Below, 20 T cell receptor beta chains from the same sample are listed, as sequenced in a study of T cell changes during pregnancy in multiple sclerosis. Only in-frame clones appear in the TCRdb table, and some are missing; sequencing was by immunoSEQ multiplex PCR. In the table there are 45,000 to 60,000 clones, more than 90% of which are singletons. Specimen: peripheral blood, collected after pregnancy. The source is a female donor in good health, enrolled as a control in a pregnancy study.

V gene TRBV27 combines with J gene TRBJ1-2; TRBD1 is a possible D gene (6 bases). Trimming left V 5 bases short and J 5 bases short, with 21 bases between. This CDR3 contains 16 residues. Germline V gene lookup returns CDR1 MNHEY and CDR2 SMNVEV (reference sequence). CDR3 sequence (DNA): TGTGCCAGCAGTCCGCACCGACAGGTGTTCCCATATGGCTACACCTTC. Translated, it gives CASSPHRQVFPYGYTF.

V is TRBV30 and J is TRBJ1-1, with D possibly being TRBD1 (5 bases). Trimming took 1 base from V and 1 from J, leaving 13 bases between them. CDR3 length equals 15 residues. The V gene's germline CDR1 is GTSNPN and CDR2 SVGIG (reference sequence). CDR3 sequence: CAWSGPGGPNTEAFF. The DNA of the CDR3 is TGTGCCTGGAGTGGCCCGGGGGGACCGAACACTGAAGCTTTCTTT.

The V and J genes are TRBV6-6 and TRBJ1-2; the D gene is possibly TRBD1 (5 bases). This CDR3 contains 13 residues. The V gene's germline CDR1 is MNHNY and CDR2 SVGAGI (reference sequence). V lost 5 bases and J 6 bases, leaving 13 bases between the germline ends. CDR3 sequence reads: CASSTSGINGYTF. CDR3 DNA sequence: TGTGCCAGCAGTACCTCAGGGATAAATGGCTACACCTTC.

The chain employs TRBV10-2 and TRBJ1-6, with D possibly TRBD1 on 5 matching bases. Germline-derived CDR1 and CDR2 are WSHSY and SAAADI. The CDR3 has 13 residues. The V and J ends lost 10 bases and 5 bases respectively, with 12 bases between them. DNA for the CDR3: TGCGCCACCTTGACAGCTAATAATTCACCCCTCCACTTT. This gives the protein CATLTANNSPLHF.

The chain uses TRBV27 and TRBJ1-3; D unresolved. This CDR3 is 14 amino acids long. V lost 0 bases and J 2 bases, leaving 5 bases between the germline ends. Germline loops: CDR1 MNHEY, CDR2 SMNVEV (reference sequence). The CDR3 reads CASSLSAAGNTIYF. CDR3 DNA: TGTGCCAGCAGTTTATCGGCAGCTGGAAACACCATATATTTT.

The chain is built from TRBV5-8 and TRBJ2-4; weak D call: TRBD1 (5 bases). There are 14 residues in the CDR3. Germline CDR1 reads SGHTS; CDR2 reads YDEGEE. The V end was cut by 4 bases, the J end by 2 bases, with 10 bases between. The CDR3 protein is CASSARAPKNIQYF. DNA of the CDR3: TGTGCCAGCAGCGCCAGGGCTCCCAAAAACATTCAGTACTTC.

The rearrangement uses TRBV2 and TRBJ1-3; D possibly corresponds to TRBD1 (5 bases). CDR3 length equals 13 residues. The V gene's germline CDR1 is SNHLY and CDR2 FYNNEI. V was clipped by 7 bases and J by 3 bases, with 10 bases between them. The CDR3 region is CASTGGLGNTIYF. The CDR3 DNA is TGTGCCAGCACTGGGGGACTTGGAAACACCATATATTTT.

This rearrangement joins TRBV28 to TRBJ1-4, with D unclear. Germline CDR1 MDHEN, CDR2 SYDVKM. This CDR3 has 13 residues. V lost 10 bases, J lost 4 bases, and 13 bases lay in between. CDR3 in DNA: TGTGCCACCACGGGAGGTAATAATGAAAAACTGTTTTTT. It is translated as CATTGGNNEKLFF.

The CDR3 sequence is CASSLGGGRRSPLHF. As DNA, the CDR3 is TGTGCCAGCAGCTTAGGGGGGGGGCGCAGATCACCCCTCCACTTT. The V gene is TRBV7-2, the J gene TRBJ1-6, with D possibly TRBD1 on 6 matching bases. Germline-derived CDR1 and CDR2 are SGHTA and FQGNSA. Trimming took 1 base from V and 10 from J, leaving 14 bases between them. The CDR3 sequence is 15 residues long. The full variable domain, its missing parts supplied by reference TRBV7-2 and TRBJ1-6, is GAGVSQSPSNKVTEKGKDVELRCDPISGHTALYWYRQSLGQGLEFLIYFQGNSAPDKSGLPSDRFSAERTGGSVSTLTIQRTQQEDSAVYLCASSLGGGRRSPLHFGNGTRLTVT.

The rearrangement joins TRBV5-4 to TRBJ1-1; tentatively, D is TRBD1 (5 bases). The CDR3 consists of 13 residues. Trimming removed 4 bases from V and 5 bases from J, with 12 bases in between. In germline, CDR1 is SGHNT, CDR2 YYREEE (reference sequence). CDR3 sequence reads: CASSVQVGTEAFF. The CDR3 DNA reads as TGTGCCAGCAGCGTACAGGTGGGGACTGAAGCTTTCTTT.

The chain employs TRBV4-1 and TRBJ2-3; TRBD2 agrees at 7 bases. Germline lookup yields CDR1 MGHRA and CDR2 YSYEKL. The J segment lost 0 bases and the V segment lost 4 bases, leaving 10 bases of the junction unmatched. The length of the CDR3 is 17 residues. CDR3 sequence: CASSPLGSGTSTDTQYF. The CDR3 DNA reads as TGCGCCAGCAGCCCCCTGGGGAGCGGGACTAGCACAGATACGCAGTATTTT.

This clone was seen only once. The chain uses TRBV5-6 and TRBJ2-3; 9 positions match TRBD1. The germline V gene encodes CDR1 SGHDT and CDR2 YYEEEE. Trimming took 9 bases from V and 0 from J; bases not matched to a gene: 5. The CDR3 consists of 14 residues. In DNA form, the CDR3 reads TGTGCCACTTCCGGGACAGGGAGCACAGATACGCAGTATTTT. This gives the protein CATSGTGSTDTQYF.

Here the CDR3 DNA reads TGTGCCAGTAGTCCTTTATTGGGACAGGGGTTCTTCTATGGCTACACCTTC. This gives the protein CASSPLLGQGFFYGYTF. The rearrangement links TRBV19 to TRBJ1-2; 10 bases fit TRBD1. The CDR3 consists of 17 residues. Germline loops: CDR1 LNHDA, CDR2 SQIVND (reference sequence). The V segment lost 5 bases and the J segment 4 bases; nucleotides outside the gene matches: 13.

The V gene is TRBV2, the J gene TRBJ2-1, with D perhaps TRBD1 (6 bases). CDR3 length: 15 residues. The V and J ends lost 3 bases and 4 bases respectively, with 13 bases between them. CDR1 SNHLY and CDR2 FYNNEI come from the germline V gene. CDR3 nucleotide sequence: TGTGCCAGCAGTGAGAGCAGGGGATTTTACAATGAGCAGTTCTTC. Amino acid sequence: CASSESRGFYNEQFF.

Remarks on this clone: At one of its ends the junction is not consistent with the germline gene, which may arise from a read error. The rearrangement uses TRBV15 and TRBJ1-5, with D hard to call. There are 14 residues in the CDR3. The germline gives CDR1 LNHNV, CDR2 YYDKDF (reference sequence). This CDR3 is CATSRDAVSQPQHF. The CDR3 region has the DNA TGTGCCACCAGCCGAGACGCGGTTTCTCAGCCCCAGCATTTT.

The CDR3 nucleotides are TGTGCCAGCAGCGTCCCGGGACAGGGCATTGGAAAAGCCGGGGAGCTGTTTTTT. As protein: CASSVPGQGIGKAGELFF. This rearrangement joins TRBV5-6 to TRBJ2-2; 9 nucleotides align to TRBD1. The germline V gene encodes CDR1 SGHDT and CDR2 YYEEEE. The CDR3 extends over 18 amino acids. With V trimmed by 4 bases and J by 6 bases, 16 bases remained unmatched.

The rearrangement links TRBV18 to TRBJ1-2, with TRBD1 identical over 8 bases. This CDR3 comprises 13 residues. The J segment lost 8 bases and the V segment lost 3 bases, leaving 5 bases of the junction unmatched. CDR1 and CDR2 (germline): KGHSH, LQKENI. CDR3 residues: CASSPQGARGYTF. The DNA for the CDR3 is TGTGCCAGCTCACCTCAGGGGGCCCGAGGCTACACCTTC.

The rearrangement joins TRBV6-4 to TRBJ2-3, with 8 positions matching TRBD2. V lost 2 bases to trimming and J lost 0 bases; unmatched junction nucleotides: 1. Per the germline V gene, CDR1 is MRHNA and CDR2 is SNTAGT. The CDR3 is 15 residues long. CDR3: CASSDTGGSTDTQYF. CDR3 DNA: TGTGCCAGCAGTGACACGGGGGGGAGCACAGATACGCAGTATTTT.

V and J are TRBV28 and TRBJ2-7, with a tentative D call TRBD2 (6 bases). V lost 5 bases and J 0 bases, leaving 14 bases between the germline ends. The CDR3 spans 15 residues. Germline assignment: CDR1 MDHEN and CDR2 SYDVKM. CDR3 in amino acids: CASSGPGLSSYEQYF. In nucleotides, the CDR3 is TGTGCCAGCAGTGGACCGGGACTGAGCTCCTACGAGCAGTACTTC.

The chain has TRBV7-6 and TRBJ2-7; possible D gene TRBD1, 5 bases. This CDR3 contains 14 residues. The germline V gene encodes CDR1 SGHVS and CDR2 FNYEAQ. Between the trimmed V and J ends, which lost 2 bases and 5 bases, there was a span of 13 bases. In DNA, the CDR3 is TGTGCCAGCAGCTTATCTCCCAGGGCCCACGAGCAGTACTTC. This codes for CASSLSPRAHEQYF.